The T cell receptor beta chain under discussion was sequenced for a study of identical twins. As concerns this clonotype: The antigen remains undetermined.

The trim removed 4 bases at V and 7 bases at J, leaving 6 bases unmatched. Germline V gives CDR1 SGDLS, CDR2 YYNGEE. CDR3 length equals 15 residues. Template switching introduced a universal primer site, and the cDNA bore unique molecular identifiers. Using its own MiXCR run on the 5' RACE reads, TCRdb lists one record per CDR3 protein. The sample consists of hundreds of thousands of distinct CDR3 sequences, roughly an eighth of them appearing once. Study results and limitations: Conclusions relied on cross-sectional statistical analysis, not following the same donors.

Separately, the same data were catalogued under a study of yellow fever vaccine responses in identical twins.

This sequence joins TRBV9 and TRBJ2-1, with TRBD1 matching over 12 bases. The sequencing input was CD8+ T cells sorted from blood. This sequence originates from a woman in her late teens or twenties in good health. This CDR3 is CASSQGQGARNEQFF. CDR3 coding DNA: TGTGCCAGCAGCCAGGGACAGGGGGCGAGGAATGAGCAGTTCTTC.